This entry describes one T cell receptor (beta chain). Per the original data handling: The authors estimated nucleated cell counts from reference gene primer amplification. TCRdb's copy holds only in-frame clones and misses some; the assay was immunoSEQ multiplex PCR. The V and J calls and clone size were taken over from that table, and D and trimming were inferred from the DNA. The profile shows some 77,000 clones, nearly 90% of them singletons. These data are taken from a study of blood T cell repertoires in COVID-19. About the study: T cells, B-cell-depleted T cells, or PBMCs provided the cDNA or gDNA that served as material.

Germline V gene lookup returns CDR1 MNHEY and CDR2 SVGAGI. CDR3 length: 14 residues. The junction had 3 bases not matched to a gene; V was cut back by 5 bases and J by 0 bases. This chain uses TRBV6-5 with TRBJ2-7; 8 bases align to TRBD2. The sample comprised peripheral blood. This clonotype originated in a woman of 80 years or more with active or convalescent COVID-19. In nucleotides, the CDR3 is TGTGCCAGCAGTCTGCGGGAGGACTCCTACGAGCAGTACTTC. Protein: CASSLREDSYEQYF.